This entry features one TCR beta chain sequence. The target of this receptor is not known. No much larger clone exists at a distance of one base, and base qualities are not known. The source of the sample is a study of cytomegalovirus exposure and HLA in healthy donors (TCRdb year 2017). About the investigation overall: In an earlier analysis of several hundred of the donors, less than 350 Gb of sequence data and 117 million unique TCR beta sequences from 150 million to 200 million T cells were reported. Approximately 310 gigabases of sequencing data and 75 million to 85 million unique TCR sequences made up an early release that covered approximately 700 HLA-typed donors. Of the 398 genotyped donors, approximately 80% fell in the genetic ancestry cluster associated with self-reported Caucasian donors. The study aimed to test whether signatures of past pathogen exposure could be identified by cataloging public T cell receptors. Using immunosequencing, the study profiled T cell repertoires from 666 subjects and related those repertoires to cytomegalovirus serostatus. Besides the first cohort of under 700 subjects, a separate validation cohort made up of over a hundred different subjects was used. The study combined high-throughput TCR immunosequencing, statistical association of individual TCRs with disease status, and machine learning to predict cytomegalovirus infection status. In a later analysis, previously published TCR beta repertoires from more than 500 donors were re-analyzed and high-resolution HLA genotyping was added so that TCR occurrence patterns could be studied. Rather than drawing on any new phenotypic data, the later analysis identified candidate immune exposures from TCR beta sequences and the way those sequences occurred across donors. In an earlier analysis of 587 of the donors, high-throughput TCR beta sequencing was used to judge whether each TCR beta V gene segment behaved as functional or pseudogenic. Donor age, sex, ethnicity and CMV serostatus were compiled together with the repertoire data. Genome-wide SNP genotypes for about 65% of the 666 donors were used in a later genetic analysis, which treated that subset as a discovery cohort. Every discovery cohort repertoire had been produced on one sequencing platform. HLA typing included class I and class II loci at four-digit resolution. Typing coverage varied by locus: roughly 629-630 donors for A, B, C, DRB1 and DQB1; 522 for DQA1; some 610 for DPA1; roughly 450 for DPB1. About five DR-DQ haplotypes were handled as single units for association and clustering because linkage in the cohort was strong. Among approximately 370 genotyped donors of the cohort, an average of approximately 240,000 unique TCR beta nucleotide sequences was sequenced per donor, of which about 19% were non-productive. Broader findings and caveats from the paper: In a later analysis, HLA-associated TCR beta chains showed more clonal expansion and lower generation probabilities than non-associated chains that were equally common. A group of highly shared sequence variants was considered likely to be a technical artifact of the sequencing pipeline. Correlated functional status among segregating V segments might reflect linkage disequilibrium, but an unknown experimental factor could not be ruled out. Most TCR sequences were observed very rarely across donors, whereas some public TCRs were present in many individuals. Compared with the roughly 700-donor mean, donors in an Asian-associated ancestry cluster had fewer N-insertions in productive TCRs, according to a later genetic analysis. Specific HLA alleles were associated with 15,000 to 20,000 TCR beta sequences at a false discovery rate of 0.05 in a later analysis. For the cohort, immune exposure information was limited to CMV serostatus. In vitro tests confirmed that three of the cytomegalovirus-associated TCR beta chains recognize cytomegalovirus antigens. According to a later analysis, most CMV-associated TCR beta chains appeared to be HLA-restricted, and the HLA associations seemed to be driven largely by CMV exposure. In both the original and validation cohorts, the classifier was reported to diagnose cytomegalovirus status with high specificity and sensitivity. A later analysis reported that several top co-occurrence clusters appeared linked to parvovirus B19, influenza, CMV and Epstein-Barr virus. Because HLA typing was unavailable for some donors at each locus, only the typed subset was used in association tests. The presence/absence analyses assumed that sequencing depth was roughly uniform across donors, and that assumption may not be true. The study gave a list of more than 150 TCR beta chains associated with cytomegalovirus. In a later analysis, TCR association rates were found to vary across HLA loci, with the most associated TCRs seen for DRB1 alleles and the fewest for HLA-C alleles. In an earlier analysis of 500 to 650 of the donors, most TCR beta V segments appeared in productive rearrangements about 90% or about 30% of the time, broadly matching IMGT annotations. A further reported finding was that TCR beta sequences accurately predicted the HLA-A and HLA-B alleles for most subjects in the first cohort. According to the authors, the approach could potentially be generalized to other disease states and immunological phenotypes. This cohort had only TCR beta chains sequenced, and the lack of alpha or paired-chain data limited which features could be detected. In a later genetic analysis, a missense DCLRE1C variant was associated with V-gene and J-gene trimming of TCR beta chains, and the association was replicated in an independent cohort. When HLA alleles, especially DR and DQ, strongly co-occurred, attributing TCR associations to individual alleles was difficult. Some IMGT-functional V segments, including TRBV6-2 and TRBV6-3, could not be distinguished by the 87-base-pair reads and were therefore excluded. The earlier analysis of approximately 560 of the donors excluded some 15 rarely observed V segments, including chromosome 9 orphons, because counts were too low.

Libraries were prepared through the immunoSEQ multiplex PCR assay. A mixture of 60 forward primers for TCR Vbeta segments and 13 reverse primers for TCR Jbeta segments was used in the multiplex PCR. The CDR3 region of rearranged TCR beta genes was amplified from genomic DNA by a multiplex PCR assay. The Illumina HiSeq System was used to sequence the amplified TCR beta libraries as 87-base-pair reads. The original methods were these. A later analysis counted about 80 million unique TCR beta chains across the 666 repertoires, and roughly 11 million of these chains were shared by at least two donors. Raw reads were error-corrected and collapsed into unique sequences by a nearest-neighbor algorithm in which closely related sequences were merged to remove PCR and sequencing errors. Alignment of CDR3 sequences to IMGT reference sequences was used to assign V, D and J gene segments. For a sequence to be retained, a match of at least six nucleotides was required to both a V gene segment and a J gene segment. Rearrangements were classified as productive when the CDR3 lacked stop codons and remained in frame with V and J, and all other rearrangements were classified as non-productive. CDR3 was defined by IMGT convention, running from the second conserved V-encoded cysteine to the conserved J-encoded phenylalanine. In an earlier analysis of roughly 610 of the donors, sequences lacking an unambiguous match to a single V gene segment were excluded. In an earlier analysis of some 590 of the donors, a V segment was called functional when productive rearrangements were above 56.7%, and segregating when the standard deviation between donors exceeded 5%. A statistical classification framework was developed to diagnose cytomegalovirus status using the catalog of TCR beta chain sequences. A later analysis assigned V and J genes by comparing TCR nucleotide sequences with IMGT/GENE-DB human TR gene sequences. A later analysis assigned CDR3 sequences and most-parsimonious VDJ recombination scenarios with the TCRdist pipeline. In a later analysis, each TCR beta chain was defined by its CDR3 amino acid sequence together with its V-gene family, and reads without a unique V-gene family were excluded. A later analysis removed nearly 600 highly shared, low-generation-probability nucleotide sequences to deal with suspected cross-contamination and a sequencing artifact. In a later analysis, a clonal expansion index was calculated for each public chain from normalized within-repertoire ranks of inferred template counts. In a later analysis, generation probabilities were computed using a VDJ recombination model fitted to out-of-frame rearrangements, and the results were checked against IGoR. In a later analysis, TCR-TCR, TCR-HLA and TCR-CMV co-occurrence was scored with hypergeometric tests, and a repertoire-size bias correction was applied to TCR pairs. False discovery rates were estimated in a later analysis by permuting HLA or CMV assignments 20 times. In a later analysis, co-occurring TCRs were grouped with DBSCAN, and TCRdist sequence similarity was added when clustering was performed within HLA-allele-positive subsets. Repertoires with fewer than 30,000 or more than 120,000 public chains, plus five repertoires with anomalous nucleotide sharing, were excluded from co-occurrence clustering. In TCRdb, the immuneACCESS table is reduced to in-frame sequences with V and J assigned. These tables do not hold every clone; where another copy was compared, an unresolved V gene accounts for under half, and the others remain unexplained. The V and J calls and clone size come from that table; D and trimming were worked out from the DNA. Recorded for this sample are about 150,000 clones; more than 65% of them occurred a single time. The ten top clones hold approximately 6.1% of the sample.

A distance of 11 bases separates the germline ends of V and J, which lose 2 bases and 3 bases respectively. Inclusive of the bounding cysteine and phenylalanine, the CDR3 is 14 residues long. Just the 42-base CDR3 DNA is kept, in frame starting at base 1. Based on the germline V gene (reference sequence), the CDR1 and CDR2 sequences are GTSNPN and SVGIG. The cohort consisted of 600 or so healthy bone marrow donors. Cohort members were all nominally healthy when sampled, although unrecorded immune exposures were likely present. The donor was CMV seropositive and belonged to the group of around 300 seropositive cohort members. Every donor gave a peripheral blood sample, and the peripheral blood mononuclear cells from that sample were used for TCR beta sequencing. The Qiagen DNeasy Blood Extraction Kit was used to extract genomic DNA from the blood cell samples.

The sequenced material came from PBMCs. Here the chain combines TRBV30 and TRBJ1-5; the D gene assignment is ambiguous. The sequence was collected from a man between 25 and 39 years old in good health and CMV-seropositive. The CDR3 has the sequence CAWSRGLDNQPQHF. The DNA reads as follows: TGTGCCTGGAGTCGAGGACTCGACAATCAGCCCCAGCATTTT.